This T cell receptor (beta chain) appears in the sequencing data of a study of control samples from healthy donors and cancer patients. The table came from immunoSEQ multiplex PCR; TCRdb's copy has only in-frame clones and leaves some out. The sample consists of 150,000 or so clones, around 90% of them appearing once. Specimen: blood. This sequence originates from a young man in good health.

This CDR3 is CASSQDPNSPLHF. CDR3 DNA: TGTGCCAGCAGCCAAGACCCAAATTCACCCCTCCACTTT. V is TRBV3-1 (or the pseudogene TRBV3-2) and J is TRBJ1-6; D not resolved. The CDR3 runs 13 residues. In germline, CDR1 is LGHDT, CDR2 YNNKEL (reference sequence). V was trimmed by 0 bases and J by 7 bases, leaving 4 bases between them.